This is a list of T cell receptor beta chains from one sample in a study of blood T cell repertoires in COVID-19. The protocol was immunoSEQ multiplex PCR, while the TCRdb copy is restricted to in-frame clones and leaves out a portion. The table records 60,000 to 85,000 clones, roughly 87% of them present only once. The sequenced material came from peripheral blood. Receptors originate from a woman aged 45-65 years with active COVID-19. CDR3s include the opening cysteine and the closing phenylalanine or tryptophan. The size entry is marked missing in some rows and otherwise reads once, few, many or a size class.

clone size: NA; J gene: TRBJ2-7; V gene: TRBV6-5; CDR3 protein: CASSYRLAFYYEQYF
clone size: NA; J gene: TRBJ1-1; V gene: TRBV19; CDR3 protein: CASSMKGLGRAEAFF
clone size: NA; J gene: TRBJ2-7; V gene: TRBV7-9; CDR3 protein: CASTSGGATYEQYF
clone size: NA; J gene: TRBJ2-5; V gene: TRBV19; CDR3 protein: CASSIAGGEETQYF
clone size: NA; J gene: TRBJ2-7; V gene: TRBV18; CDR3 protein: CASSPGTSGRRGYEQYF
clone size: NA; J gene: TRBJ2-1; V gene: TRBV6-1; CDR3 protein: CASSEWGLAGSYNEQFF
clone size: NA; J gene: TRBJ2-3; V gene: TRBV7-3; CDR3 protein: CASSLSSGNIDTQYF
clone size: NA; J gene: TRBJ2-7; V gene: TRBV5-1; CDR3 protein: CASSFLAGYEQYF
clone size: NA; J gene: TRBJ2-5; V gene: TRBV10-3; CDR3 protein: CAISTGGEETQYF
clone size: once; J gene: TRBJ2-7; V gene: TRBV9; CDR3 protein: CASSGRDRGSYEQYF
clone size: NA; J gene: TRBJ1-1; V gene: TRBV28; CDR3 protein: CAIQGLGTEAFF
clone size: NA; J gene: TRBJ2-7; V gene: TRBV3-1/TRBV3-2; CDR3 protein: CASSLGTSGYEQYF
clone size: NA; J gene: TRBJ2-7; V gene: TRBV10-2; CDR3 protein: CASSLTSGRGDIEQYF
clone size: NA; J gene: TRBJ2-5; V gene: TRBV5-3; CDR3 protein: CARSLVQGPGLSRETQYF
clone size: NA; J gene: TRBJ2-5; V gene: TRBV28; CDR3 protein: CASQAAGGQETQYF
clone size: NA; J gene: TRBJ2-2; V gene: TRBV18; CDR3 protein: CASSPITAYNTGELFF
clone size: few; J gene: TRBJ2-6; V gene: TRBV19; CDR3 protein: CASSMGWGVSGANVLTF
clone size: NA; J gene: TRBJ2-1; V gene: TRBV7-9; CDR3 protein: CASTIGGSYNEQFF
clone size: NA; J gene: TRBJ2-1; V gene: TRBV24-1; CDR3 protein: CATSVPSGAGDEQFF
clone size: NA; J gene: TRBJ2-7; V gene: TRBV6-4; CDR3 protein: CASREVYHEQYF
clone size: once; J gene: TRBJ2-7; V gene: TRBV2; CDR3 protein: CASRDNVPREQYF
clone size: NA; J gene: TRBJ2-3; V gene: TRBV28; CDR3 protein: CASIPQGVGDTQYF
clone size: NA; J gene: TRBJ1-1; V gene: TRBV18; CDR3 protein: CASSPPGQGGNTEAFF
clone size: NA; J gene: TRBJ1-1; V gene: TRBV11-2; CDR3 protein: CASSPLTGYDTEAFF
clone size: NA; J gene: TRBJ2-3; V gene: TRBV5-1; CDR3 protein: CASSLGGGTPSTDTQYF
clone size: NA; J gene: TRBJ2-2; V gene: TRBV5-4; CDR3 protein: CASSLDSTGELFF
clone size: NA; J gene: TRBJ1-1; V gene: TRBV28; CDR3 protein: CASSSPGHPGTEAFF
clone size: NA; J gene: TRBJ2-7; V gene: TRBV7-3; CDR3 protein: CASSLTGRAEQYF
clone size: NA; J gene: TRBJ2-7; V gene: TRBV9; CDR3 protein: CASSAGDLHYEQYF
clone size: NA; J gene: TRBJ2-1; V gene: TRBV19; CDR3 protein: CASRLAGASYNEQFF
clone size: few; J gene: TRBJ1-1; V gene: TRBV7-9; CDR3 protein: CASSSRQGRGTEAFF
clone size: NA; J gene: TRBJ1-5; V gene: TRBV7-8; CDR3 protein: CASSPVMRAGWNQPQHF
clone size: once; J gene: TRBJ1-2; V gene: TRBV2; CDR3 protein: CASSEADSPPLSGYTF
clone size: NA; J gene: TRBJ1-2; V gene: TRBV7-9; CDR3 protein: CASSFLSDGSGYTF
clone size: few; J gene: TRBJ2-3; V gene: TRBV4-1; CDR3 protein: CASSQTGLTDTQYF
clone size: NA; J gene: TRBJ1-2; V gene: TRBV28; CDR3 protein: CASTPVAGYGYTF
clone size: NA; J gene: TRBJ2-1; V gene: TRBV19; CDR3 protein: CASSFTASGNNEQFF
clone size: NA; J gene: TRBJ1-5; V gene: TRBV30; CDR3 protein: CAWSVTVNSNQPQHF
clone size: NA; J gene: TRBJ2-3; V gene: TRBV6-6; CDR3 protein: CASKEGGPLTDTQYF
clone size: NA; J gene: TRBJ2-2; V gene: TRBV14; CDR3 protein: CASNLAVNTGELFF
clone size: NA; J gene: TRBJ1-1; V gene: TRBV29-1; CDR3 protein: CSVGGLPTEAFF
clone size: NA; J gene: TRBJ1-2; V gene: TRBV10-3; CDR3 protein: CAISDSTGNYGYTF
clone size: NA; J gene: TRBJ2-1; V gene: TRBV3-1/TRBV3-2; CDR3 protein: CASSQTSGSHNEQFF
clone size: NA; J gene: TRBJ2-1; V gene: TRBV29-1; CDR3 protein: CSVEVNEQFF
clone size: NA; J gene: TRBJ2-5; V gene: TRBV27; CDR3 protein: CASSLRASGSGETQYF
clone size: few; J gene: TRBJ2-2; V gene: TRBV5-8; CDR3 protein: CASSRLLAAGGELFF
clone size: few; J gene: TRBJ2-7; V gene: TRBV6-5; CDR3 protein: CASSDTTGDEQYF
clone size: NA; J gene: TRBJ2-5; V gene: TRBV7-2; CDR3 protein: CASTRTSTSKSWETQYF
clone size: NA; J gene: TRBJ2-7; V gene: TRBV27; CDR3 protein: CASSITGGTQSYEQYF
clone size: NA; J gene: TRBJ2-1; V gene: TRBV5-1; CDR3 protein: CASSREIISGTYNEQFF
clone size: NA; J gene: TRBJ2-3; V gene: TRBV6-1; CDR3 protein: CASSEGASGVDTQYF
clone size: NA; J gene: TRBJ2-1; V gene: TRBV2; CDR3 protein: CASSERLAGVNEQFF
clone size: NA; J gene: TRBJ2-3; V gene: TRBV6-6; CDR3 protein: CASSDWSGGLAGVGTDTQYF
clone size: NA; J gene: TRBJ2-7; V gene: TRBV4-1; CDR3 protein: CASSQLSGSKYEQYF
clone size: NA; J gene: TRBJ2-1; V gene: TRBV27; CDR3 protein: CASSLQGSSYNEQFF